This T cell receptor beta chain appears in the sequencing data of a study of T cells in tuberculosis. The assay was immunoSEQ multiplex PCR, and TCRdb's table has in-frame clones only and misses some. The table records roughly 19,000 clones, over 75% of them present only once. Germline V lookup: CDR1 SGHAT, CDR2 FQNNGV. V was trimmed by 5 bases and J by 4 bases, leaving 12 bases between them. This CDR3 contains 14 residues. At study entry, adolescents had tuberculin skin tests and IGRA screening. V is TRBV11-2 and J is TRBJ2-1, with D perhaps matching TRBD2 (6 bases). The specimen was PBMCs. This receptor was taken from a donor between 5 and 29 years old with latent tuberculosis or without tuberculosis infection. Written as DNA, the CDR3 is TGTGCCAGCAGCCCAAATAGCGGTTACAATGAGCAGTTCTTC. The encoded protein is CASSPNSGYNEQFF.